These 19 T cell receptor beta chains came from one sample sequenced in a study of blood T cell repertoires in COVID-19. Method: immunoSEQ multiplex PCR; TCRdb's copy keeps in-frame clones and lacks some. The sample yields approximately 89,000 clones, under 90% seen once. Specimen: peripheral blood. The source is a human donor in a cohort sampled during active COVID-19.

This clone was observed once. The V and J genes are TRBV5-1 and TRBJ2-1; D uncertain. Trimming cost V 7 bases and J 0 bases, with 17 bases left between them. Germline V gene sequence: CDR1 SGHRS, CDR2 YFSETQ. CDR3 length: 16 amino acids. In DNA, the CDR3 is TGCGCCAGCTTCCCTCAGCCAGGCAACTCCTACAATGAGCAGTTCTTC. This gives the protein CASFPQPGNSYNEQFF.

The chain couples TRBV18 to TRBJ2-5, with 9 bases lining up with TRBD2. There are 16 residues in the CDR3. Losses at the gene ends were 3 bases for V and 4 bases for J; bases not matched to a gene: 9. In germline, CDR1 is KGHSH, CDR2 LQKENI. This chain's CDR3 is CASSPTNLAGRETQYF. The CDR3 coding sequence is TGTGCCAGCTCACCGACGAATCTAGCGGGAAGAGAGACCCAGTACTTC.

The chain links TRBV28 to TRBJ2-6; tentatively, D is TRBD1 (6 bases). There are 15 residues in the CDR3. V dropped 3 bases and J dropped 2 bases, with 8 bases sitting between them. Germline V lookup: CDR1 MDHEN, CDR2 SYDVKM. The chain's CDR3 is CASSFTGTGANVLTF. The CDR3 DNA reads as TGTGCCAGCAGTTTTACAGGGACTGGGGCCAACGTCCTGACTTTC.

J is TRBJ2-1 and V is TRBV29-1; 7 nucleotides line up with TRBD2. V was pared by 6 bases and J by 6 bases, with 5 bases of the junction left unmatched. Germline V gives CDR1 SQVTM, CDR2 ANQGSEA. This CDR3 has 12 residues. CDR3 protein: CSVGGVINEQFF. CDR3 coding DNA: TGCAGCGTGGGGGGGGTTATCAATGAGCAGTTCTTC.

The rearrangement uses TRBV30 and TRBJ2-2; perhaps TRBD2 as D (6 bases). The CDR3 loop spans 15 amino acids. Germline CDR1 is GTSNPN and CDR2 is SVGIG (reference sequence). With 8 bases removed from V and 8 bases from J, the gap between germline ends came to 24 bases. DNA for the CDR3: TGTGCCCGCCGTTCGGGGGATCTTCCCCGGGGGGAGCTGTTTTTT. As protein: CARRSGDLPRGELFF.

This clone came up once. The V gene is TRBV5-1, the J gene TRBJ1-1; D uncertain. V lost 3 bases and J 7 bases, leaving 13 bases between the germline ends. Germline V gene data show CDR1 as SGHRS and CDR2 as YFSETQ. The CDR3 extends over 13 amino acids. CDR3 bases: TGCGCCAGCAGCTCCCTCGGGTTTGTTGAAGCTTTCTTT. It yields the protein CASSSLGFVEAFF.

The V gene is TRBV6-1, the J gene TRBJ2-7, with D perhaps TRBD1 (6 bases). The V gene lost 1 base and the J gene lost 5 bases, with 12 bases spanning the gap. The length of the CDR3 is 14 residues. The germline CDR1 and CDR2 sequences are MNHNS and SASEGT. CDR3 amino acids: CASSEGGPTDEQYF. Written as DNA, the CDR3 is TGTGCCAGCAGTGAAGGGGGGCCGACCGACGAGCAGTACTTC.

This rearrangement joins TRBV29-1 to TRBJ2-5, with 8 bases fitting TRBD1. The CDR3 runs 14 residues. Germline V gene data show CDR1 as SQVTM and CDR2 as ANQGSEA. V was clipped by 6 bases and J by 5 bases; unmatched bases: 11. CDR3 sequence (DNA): TGCAGCGTCCGGCTGGACAGGGCGAGGGAGACCCAGTACTTC. Encoded protein: CSVRLDRARETQYF.

The chain carries TRBV14 and TRBJ2-7; 9 positions match TRBD1. V shed 2 bases, J shed 7 bases, and the junction held 15 bases outside the gene matches. Germline V gene data show CDR1 as SGHDN and CDR2 as FVKESK. The CDR3 consists of 17 residues. This CDR3 is CASSQPGQGRFLGEQYF. CDR3 nucleotides: TGTGCCAGCAGCCAACCAGGACAGGGGAGATTCCTAGGAGAGCAGTACTTC.

This clone was seen more than once but under ten times. The J gene is TRBJ1-1, the V gene TRBV7-2; 8 bases map to TRBD1. With 4 bases clipped from V and 1 base from J, the junction kept 8 bases outside the gene matches. Germline V gives CDR1 SGHTA, CDR2 FQGNSA. The CDR3 spans 16 residues. CDR3 in amino acids: CASSYRQGAGNTEAFF. The CDR3 DNA sequence: TGTGCCAGCAGCTACCGGCAGGGGGCCGGGAACACTGAAGCTTTCTTT.

The chain is built from TRBV10-1 and TRBJ2-7; D not resolved. The CDR3 runs to 13 residues. Germline V gene sequence: CDR1 WNHNN, CDR2 SYGVQD (reference sequence). Trimming left V 2 bases short and J 2 bases short, with 7 bases between. The DNA of the CDR3 is TGCGCCAGCAGTGAGGCCGGAGCCTACGAGCAGTACTTC. It encodes CASSEAGAYEQYF.

The rearrangement joins TRBV7-9 to TRBJ1-6, with 8 nucleotides matching TRBD1. CDR1 and CDR2 (germline): SEHNR, FQNEAQ (reference sequence). The CDR3 is 14 amino acids. V trimming: 5 bases; J trimming: 9 bases; junction bases outside the gene matches: 6. The CDR3 protein is CASSHPDRASPLHF. CDR3 nucleotides: TGTGCCAGCAGCCATCCGGACAGGGCTTCACCCCTCCACTTT.

The chain has TRBV3-1 (or the pseudogene TRBV3-2) and TRBJ2-7, with D possibly being TRBD2 (5 bases). In germline, CDR1 is LGHDT, CDR2 YNNKEL (reference sequence). V was pared by 0 bases and J by 6 bases, with 18 bases between. The CDR3 covers 16 residues. In DNA, the CDR3 is TGTGCCAGCAGCCAAGAGGCAAGGACTGGAGCGCTCGAGCAGTACTTC. Protein sequence: CASSQEARTGALEQYF.

The V and J genes are TRBV10-3 and TRBJ2-6, with TRBD2 identical over 12 bases. V shed 10 bases and J 1 base; nucleotides not matched to a gene: 11. Per germline, CDR1 ENHRY and CDR2 SYGVKD. The CDR3 has 18 amino acids. The CDR3 DNA sequence: TGTGCCACCATGAATCCGGGACTAGCGGGTTCTGGGGCCAACGTCCTGACTTTC. It translates to CATMNPGLAGSGANVLTF.

The V gene is TRBV6-5, the J gene TRBJ2-1; maybe TRBD1 (6 bases). The CDR3 consists of 15 residues. Germline CDR1 and CDR2: MNHEY and SVGAGI. V shed 5 bases and J shed 2 bases, with 13 bases lying between them. CDR3 protein: CASSPTGIAYNEQFF. The CDR3 DNA reads TGTGCCAGCAGTCCGACAGGAATTGCCTACAATGAGCAGTTCTTC.

The table lists this clone with a count of one. The rearrangement uses TRBV27 and TRBJ2-5, with TRBD2 matching over 7 bases. Losses at the gene ends were 3 bases for V and 5 bases for J; bases not matched to a gene: 3. The CDR3 loop spans 13 amino acids. Germline CDR1 MNHEY, CDR2 SMNVEV (reference sequence). CDR3 DNA sequence: TGTGCCAGCAGTTTCTGGGGGGGGGAGACCCAGTACTTC. Translation: CASSFWGGETQYF.

The chain combines TRBV3-1 (or the pseudogene TRBV3-2) with TRBJ1-2; weak D call: TRBD1 (5 bases). The V gene's germline CDR1 is LGHDT and CDR2 YNNKEL (reference sequence). The V end lost 3 bases, the J end lost 4 bases, and 15 bases lay between the germline ends. The CDR3 has 15 residues. The CDR3 DNA follows: TGTGCCAGCAGCCAGGGGGGAATCTCGGTCTATGGCTACACCTTC. Translated: CASSQGGISVYGYTF.

The genes are TRBV5-1 and TRBJ2-5; the D is unclear. V gave up 6 bases and J gave up 3 bases, with 9 bases separating them. CDR1 and CDR2 from the germline V gene are SGHRS and YFSETQ. CDR3 length: 12 amino acids. The CDR3 loop reads CASMESEETQYF. CDR3 nucleotides: TGCGCCAGCATGGAGAGTGAAGAGACCCAGTACTTC. Full variable domain (remainder filled in from reference TRBV5-1 and TRBJ2-5): KAGVTQTPRYLIKTRGQQVTLSCSPISGHRSVSWYQQTPGQGLQFLFEYFSETQRNKGNFPGRFSGRQFSNSRSEMNVSTLELGDSALYLCASMESEETQYFGPGTRLLVL.

A single count supports this clone. V and J are TRBV7-2 and TRBJ2-7; 7 bases are a match to TRBD2. Per the germline V gene, CDR1 is SGHTA and CDR2 is FQGNSA. Unmatched junction bases numbered 8, after V lost 1 base and J lost 2 bases. This CDR3 comprises 16 residues. Here the CDR3 reads CASSLVGGSSAYEQYF. The CDR3 DNA follows: TGTGCCAGCAGCTTAGTGGGCGGGAGTTCCGCCTACGAGCAGTACTTC.